This is a list of T cell receptor beta chains from one sample in a study of control samples from healthy donors and cancer patients. The table came from immunoSEQ multiplex PCR; TCRdb's copy has only in-frame clones and leaves some out. The sample lists tens of thousands of clones, 91% occurring once. Material for sequencing was PBMCs. The receptors were sampled from a man in his fifties or sixties with lung cancer. Each CDR3 is given with its conserved first and last residue. A D gene is named only where the DNA matches it firmly. Clone sizes are given selectively: once, few, many, or a class where the clone is expanded.

clone size,V gene,D gene,J gene,CDR3 protein,CDR3 DNA
.,TRBV11-3,TRBD1,TRBJ2-1,CASSGTGSRNEQFF,TGTGCCAGCAGTGGGACAGGGAGTCGCAATGAGCAGTTCTTC
.,TRBV3-1/TRBV3-2,.,TRBJ2-3,CASSQESTDTQYF,TGTGCCAGCAGCCAAGAATCTACAGATACGCAGTATTTT
once,TRBV18,.,TRBJ2-5,CASSPQGETQYF,TGTGCCAGCTCACCACAGGGAGAGACCCAGTACTTC
once,TRBV19,.,TRBJ1-1,CASSTRGGLNTEAFF,TGTGCCAGTAGTACGAGGGGCGGTTTGAACACTGAAGCTTTCTTT
.,TRBV6-5,.,TRBJ1-2,CASTRGKQGNYGYTF,TGTGCCAGCACTAGGGGGAAACAAGGAAACTATGGCTACACCTTC
.,TRBV7-9,.,TRBJ1-6,CASSRDLYNSPLHF,TGTGCCAGCAGCAGGGACCTATATAATTCACCCCTCCACTTT
.,TRBV18,.,TRBJ1-2,CASSPGAANYGYTF,TGTGCCAGCTCACCAGGAGCCGCTAACTATGGCTACACCTTC
.,TRBV28,.,TRBJ2-3,CASSFVQGDTQYF,TGTGCCAGCAGTTTCGTACAGGGAGATACGCAGTATTTT
.,TRBV16,.,TRBJ1-5,CASSQWVSNQPQHF,TGTGCCAGCAGCCAATGGGTCAGCAATCAGCCCCAGCATTTT
.,TRBV9,.,TRBJ2-1,CASSVTDSSYNEQFF,TGTGCCAGCAGCGTAACCGATAGCTCCTACAATGAGCAGTTCTTC
.,TRBV28,TRBD1,TRBJ1-5,CASSLRRGHQPQHF,TGTGCCAGCAGTTTACGCAGGGGGCATCAGCCCCAGCATTTT
.,TRBV30,.,TRBJ2-5,CAWSREGLKETQYF,TGTGCCTGGAGTAGAGAAGGGCTAAAAGAGACCCAGTACTTC
.,TRBV6-5,TRBD1,TRBJ1-1,CASRPQTGETSEAFF,TGTGCCAGCAGGCCGCAGACAGGGGAAACTTCGGAAGCTTTCTTT
.,TRBV6-5,.,TRBJ2-4,CASLVPGAKNIQYF,TGTGCCAGCTTGGTCCCTGGGGCCAAAAACATTCAGTACTTC
.,TRBV30,.,TRBJ1-1,CAWSPGGTEAFF,TGTGCCTGGAGTCCGGGGGGCACTGAAGCTTTCTTT
.,TRBV11-3,TRBD2,TRBJ2-7,CASSLGGSYEQYF,TGTGCCAGCAGCTTAGGCGGGAGCTACGAGCAGTACTTC
.,TRBV14,.,TRBJ1-1,CASLPWSGTEAFF,TGTGCCAGTTTACCATGGAGTGGCACTGAAGCTTTCTTT
.,TRBV7-3,TRBD1,TRBJ1-1,CASSLRGQDTEAFF,TGTGCCAGCAGCTTAAGGGGACAGGACACTGAAGCTTTCTTT
.,TRBV5-1,.,TRBJ2-3,CASSLGEGLTDTQYF,TGCGCCAGCAGCTTGGGTGAAGGGCTCACAGATACGCAGTATTTT
.,TRBV19,.,TRBJ1-2,CASSILVATNYGYTF,TGTGCCAGTAGTATTTTAGTAGCTACTAACTATGGCTACACCTTC
once,TRBV11-2,.,TRBJ2-2,CASSSQQGGELFF,TGTGCCAGCAGTTCCCAGCAGGGCGGGGAGCTGTTTTTT
.,TRBV6-6,TRBD1,TRBJ2-3,CASSSPDRGPLGSQYF,TGTGCCAGCAGTTCCCCGGACAGGGGGCCCTTGGGCTCGCAGTATTTT
.,TRBV4-1,TRBD2,TRBJ2-5,CASSQGPAGVQETQYF,TGCGCCAGCAGCCAAGGGCCAGCGGGGGTACAGGAGACCCAGTACTTC
.,TRBV5-1,.,TRBJ1-5,CASTPGPHSNQPQHF,TGCGCCAGCACCCCCGGCCCCCATAGCAATCAGCCCCAGCATTTT
.,TRBV29-1,TRBD1,TRBJ1-5,CSVGTGLRNQPQHF,TGCAGCGTTGGGACAGGGCTGAGGAATCAGCCCCAGCATTTT
.,TRBV9,.,TRBJ1-2,CASSVLGEGGYTF,TGTGCCAGCAGCGTACTGGGGGAAGGGGGCTACACCTTC
.,TRBV6-5,TRBD2,TRBJ2-1,CASSPGLAGYNEQFF,TGTGCCAGCAGCCCCGGACTAGCGGGGTACAATGAGCAGTTCTTC
.,TRBV29-1,TRBD2,TRBJ2-7,CSVKRTGGTYEQYF,TGCAGCGTTAAAAGGACCGGGGGGACCTACGAGCAGTACTTC
.,TRBV28,.,TRBJ2-7,CASKGTTYEQYF,TGTGCCAGCAAGGGTACTACTTACGAGCAGTACTTC
.,TRBV11-2,.,TRBJ2-5,CASSSGVVQETQYF,TGTGCCAGCAGCTCAGGGGTCGTACAAGAGACCCAGTACTTC
.,TRBV7-2,.,TRBJ1-5,CASSLGTAQPQHF,TGTGCCAGCAGCTTAGGCACAGCACAGCCCCAGCATTTT
.,TRBV5-1,.,TRBJ1-3,CASSSGESSGNTIYF,TGCGCCAGCAGCTCGGGGGAGAGCTCTGGAAACACCATATATTTT
.,TRBV6-1,.,TRBJ2-7,CASSDSVGRGGQYF,TGTGCCAGCAGTGATTCAGTCGGCCGAGGTGGGCAGTACTTC
few,TRBV12-3/TRBV12-4,.,TRBJ2-7,CASRRHLTYEQYF,TGTGCCAGCAGACGTCATTTAACCTACGAGCAGTACTTC
.,TRBV2,TRBD1,TRBJ2-3,CASDRGLSTDTQYF,TGTGCCAGCGACAGGGGGCTTAGCACAGATACGCAGTATTTT
.,TRBV10-1,.,TRBJ1-4,CASSAGGKDEKLFF,TGCGCCAGCAGTGCAGGAGGAAAGGATGAAAAACTGTTTTTT
.,TRBV7-2,.,TRBJ2-2,CASSPGGGVGTGELFF,TGTGCCAGCAGCCCAGGAGGGGGCGTGGGCACCGGGGAGCTGTTTTTT
.,TRBV5-6,TRBD1,TRBJ1-2,CASSLGSTGSGYGYTF,TGTGCCAGCAGCTTGGGTTCGACAGGGTCCGGATATGGCTACACCTTC
.,TRBV7-9,.,TRBJ1-3,CAGVPGSGNTIYF,TGTGCCGGTGTTCCGGGCTCTGGAAACACCATATATTTT
.,TRBV6-5,TRBD1,TRBJ1-2,CAIGDRGNYGYTF,TGTGCCATTGGGGACAGGGGAAACTATGGCTACACCTTC
.,TRBV4-3,TRBD1,TRBJ1-1,CASSQAPGTGNTEAFF,TGCGCCAGCAGCCAAGCACCCGGGACAGGGAACACTGAAGCTTTCTTT
.,TRBV19,TRBD2,TRBJ2-1,CASSTRTSGGSLNEQFF,TGTGCCAGTAGTACCAGGACTAGCGGGGGATCTTTAAATGAGCAGTTCTTC
once,TRBV4-1,.,TRBJ1-5,CASSQEGIIPDYSNQPQHF,TGCGCCAGCAGCCAAGAGGGGATCATTCCCGATTATAGCAATCAGCCCCAGCATTTT
.,TRBV9,TRBD1,TRBJ1-1,CASSVGTALKAFF,TGTGCCAGCAGCGTCGGGACAGCTCTAAAAGCTTTCTTT
.,TRBV15,TRBD1,TRBJ1-4,CATSRDRGREKLFF,TGTGCCACCAGCAGGGACAGGGGAAGAGAAAAACTGTTTTTT
.,TRBV7-8,TRBD1,TRBJ1-3,CASSPHQGARGNTIYF,TGTGCCAGCAGCCCGCATCAGGGGGCAAGAGGAAACACCATATATTTT
.,TRBV5-4,.,TRBJ2-3,CASSLVAPDTQYF,TGTGCCAGCAGCTTGGTAGCCCCAGATACGCAGTATTTT
.,TRBV2,.,TRBJ2-1,CASTPQGGNEQFF,TGTGCCAGCACCCCGCAGGGGGGCAATGAGCAGTTCTTC
.,TRBV10-3,.,TRBJ1-2,CAISPDGGYGYTF,TGTGCCATCAGCCCGGACGGAGGCTATGGCTACACCTTC
.,TRBV19,.,TRBJ1-5,CASSIASNSNQPQHF,TGTGCCAGTAGTATAGCCAGCAATAGCAATCAGCCCCAGCATTTT
.,TRBV7-2,.,TRBJ2-1,CASSSIYNEQFF,TGTGCCAGCAGCTCGATTTACAATGAGCAGTTCTTC
.,TRBV5-4,TRBD1,TRBJ1-2,CASSPDRGVGGYGYTF,TGTGCCAGCAGCCCAGACAGGGGCGTGGGGGGCTATGGCTACACCTTC
.,TRBV7-2,.,TRBJ1-5,CASSLGWQPQHF,TGTGCCAGCAGCTTAGGGTGGCAGCCCCAGCATTTT
.,TRBV5-5,.,TRBJ1-2,CASSPPQGADGYTF,TGTGCCAGCAGCCCCCCGCAGGGTGCGGATGGCTACACCTTC